These 16 T cell receptor beta chains share one sample of origin, sequenced in a study of identical twins. TCRdb passed the 5' RACE reads through MiXCR, listing each CDR3 protein once. The sample includes 450,000 or so distinct CDR3 sequences, approximately 14% of them seen just once. Another study also made use of these data, one on yellow fever vaccine responses in identical twins.

The sequenced sample was CD4+ T cells sorted from blood. The receptor set was obtained from a woman between 18 and 29 years old in good health.

V gene TRBV15 combines with J gene TRBJ2-5, with TRBD2 identical over 11 bases. This CDR3 has 17 residues. Trimming took 0 bases from V and 7 from J; bases not matched to a gene: 10. Germline lookup yields CDR1 LNHNV and CDR2 YYDKDF (reference sequence). The CDR3 loop reads CATSRDSGTSGPGTQYF. The CDR3 coding sequence is TGTGCCACCAGCAGAGACTCCGGGACTAGCGGACCAGGGACCCAGTACTTC. Full variable domain (remainder filled in from reference TRBV15 and TRBJ2-5): DAMVIQNPRYQVTQFGKPVTLSCSQTLNHNVMYWYQQKSSQAPKLLFHYYDKDFNNEADTPDNFQSRRPNTSFCFLDIRSPGLGDTAMYLCATSRDSGTSGPGTQYFGPGTRLLVL.

V and J are TRBV14 and TRBJ2-2, with 7 positions matching TRBD2. The CDR3 consists of 16 residues. The V segment lost 1 base and the J segment 5 bases; nucleotides outside the gene matches: 7. Germline lookup yields CDR1 SGHDN and CDR2 FVKESK. CDR3 sequence reads: CASSQVAGAGTGELFF. The DNA of the CDR3 is TGTGCCAGCAGCCAAGTTGCGGGAGCAGGTACCGGGGAGCTGTTTTTT.

This clonotype was seen a handful of times. This sequence joins TRBV7-2 and TRBJ2-5; 7 nucleotides match TRBD1. The trim removed 5 bases at V and 7 bases at J, leaving 10 bases unmatched. Germline V gene lookup returns CDR1 SGHTA and CDR2 FQGNSA. The CDR3 runs to 14 residues. DNA of the CDR3: TGTGCCAGCAGCCCGACAGGGTCGTCGGGGACCCAGTACTTC. Translated: CASSPTGSSGTQYF.

A few counts support this clonotype. The chain combines TRBV28 with TRBJ1-2, with D possibly matching TRBD1 (6 bases). The CDR3 consists of 13 residues. Germline V gives CDR1 MDHEN, CDR2 SYDVKM. V was shortened by 7 bases and J by 4 bases, with 13 bases between the two germline ends. Here the CDR3 reads CASNRGGRYGYTF. The CDR3 region has the DNA TGTGCCAGCAACCGAGGGGGGCGCTATGGCTACACCTTC.

Remarks on this clonotype: A much larger clone is a single base away; this may be a read error. Written as DNA, the CDR3 is TGTGCCAGCAGTCGACACAATGAGCAGTTCTTC. Its translation: CASSRHNEQFF. The chain carries TRBV6-5 and TRBJ2-1; no definite D call. The length of the CDR3 is 11 residues. The V end lost 5 bases, the J end lost 5 bases, and 4 bases lay between the germline ends. Germline CDR1 is MNHEY and CDR2 is SVGAGI.

In its sample, this clonotype was seen a few times. CDR3 sequence: CASIGQGFNQPQHF. CDR3 sequence (DNA): TGTGCCAGCATTGGACAGGGCTTTAATCAGCCCCAGCATTTT. V is TRBV12-3 or TRBV12-4 and J is TRBJ1-5; 8 bases are shared with TRBD1. The CDR3 spans 14 residues. With V trimmed by 7 bases and J by 4 bases, 6 bases remained unmatched.

There are a few counts of this clonotype. V gene TRBV5-1 combines with J gene TRBJ2-1, with 8 bases identical to TRBD1. The length of the CDR3 is 14 residues. Germline V lookup: CDR1 SGHRS, CDR2 YFSETQ. After removal of 3 bases from V and 9 bases from J, the junction contained 8 bases not matched to a gene. CDR3 protein: CASSSHDRGVEQFF. CDR3 nucleotides: TGCGCCAGCAGCTCACATGACAGGGGTGTTGAGCAGTTCTTC.

There are many counts of this clonotype. The chain couples TRBV5-1 to TRBJ2-7; D is ambiguous. V was trimmed by 4 bases and J by 2 bases, leaving 10 bases between them. From germline, CDR1 is SGHRS and CDR2 YFSETQ. The CDR3 loop spans 13 amino acids. Here the CDR3 DNA reads TGCGCCAGCAGCATAGGTTGGGCCTACGAGCAGTACTTC. Translated: CASSIGWAYEQYF.

This chain uses TRBV15 with TRBJ2-2; TRBD1 aligns across 7 bases. This CDR3 has 16 amino acids. V shed 9 bases, J shed 8 bases, and the junction held 18 bases outside the gene matches. Germline-derived CDR1 and CDR2 are LNHNV and YYDKDF (reference sequence). CDR3 sequence: CATQTVTGLLRGELFF. In DNA, the CDR3 is TGTGCCACTCAGACCGTGACAGGGCTGTTAAGAGGGGAGCTGTTTTTT.

This chain uses TRBV12-3 or TRBV12-4 with TRBJ2-5; 8 positions match TRBD2. The V segment lost 5 bases and the J segment 9 bases; nucleotides outside the gene matches: 5. CDR3 length: 12 amino acids. CDR3 DNA sequence: TGTGCCAGCAGTAGCTCGGGGGGGTCCCAGTACTTC. Its translation is CASSSSGGSQYF.

This clonotype was seen a handful of times. This CDR3 reads CASSSKGQGPGELFF. In DNA form, the CDR3 reads TGCGCCAGCAGCTCGAAGGGACAGGGCCCCGGGGAGCTGTTTTTT. The V gene is TRBV5-1, the J gene TRBJ2-2, with TRBD1 matching over 9 bases. The V and J ends lost 3 bases and 6 bases, in that order; junction bases with no gene match: 6. Germline V gene sequence: CDR1 SGHRS, CDR2 YFSETQ. The CDR3 extends over 15 amino acids.

This sequence joins TRBV28 and TRBJ1-1, with a weak D call TRBD1 (5 bases). Germline V lookup: CDR1 MDHEN, CDR2 SYDVKM. This CDR3 region has 14 residues. Trimming took off 2 bases at V and 0 bases at J, with 7 bases between the two ends. The CDR3 coding sequence is TGTGCCAGCAGTTTACAGGGTGTGAACACTGAAGCTTTCTTT. Its protein product is CASSLQGVNTEAFF.

There are a few counts of this clonotype. This sequence joins TRBV6-2 or TRBV6-3 and TRBJ2-2; 12 positions agree with TRBD1. Germline trimming cut 10 bases from V and 14 bases from J; bases unmatched to any gene: 14. The CDR3 is 14 amino acids. Germline lookup yields CDR1 MNHEY and CDR2 SVGEGT. This CDR3 is CATKPSRDRGRLFF. In DNA, the CDR3 is TGTGCCACCAAGCCCTCCAGGGACAGGGGGCGACTGTTTTTT.

This clonotype was seen a handful of times. A much larger clone is a single base away; this may be a read error. This chain connects TRBV28 to TRBJ2-2, with D uncertain. Looked up from germline, CDR1 is MDHEN and CDR2 is SYDVKM. V was clipped by 7 bases and J by 5 bases, with 5 bases between them. The CDR3 is made up of 11 amino acids. The CDR3 DNA reads TGTGCCAGCACCCAAACCGGGGAGCTGTTTTTT. This translates into CASTQTGELFF.

In its sample, this clonotype was seen a few times. The rearrangement links TRBV29-1 to TRBJ2-1; D remains unclear. Germline values: CDR1 SQVTM, CDR2 ANQGSEA. The V end lost 7 bases, the J end lost 3 bases, and 10 bases lay between the germline ends. This CDR3 region has 12 residues. The CDR3 DNA sequence: TGCAGCGCCCGGGCCGACTACAATGAGCAGTTCTTC. This gives the protein CSARADYNEQFF.

This clonotype was counted a few times. The CDR3 region is CASSLSRLGGGYGYTF. CDR3 bases: TGTGCCAGCAGCTTATCCAGGCTTGGGGGCGGCTATGGCTACACCTTC. The chain is built from TRBV7-2 and TRBJ1-2, with D possibly being TRBD1 (6 bases). This CDR3 spans 16 amino acids. V was trimmed by 2 bases and J by 4 bases, leaving 17 bases between them. The germline V gene has CDR1 SGHTA and CDR2 FQGNSA.